This entry lists 18 T cell receptor beta chains sequenced from one sample in a study of shared clonotypes between healthy human individuals. Generated by immunoSEQ multiplex PCR, the TCRdb table keeps only in-frame clones and is missing some. The table includes under 350,000 clones, roughly 84% detected once. Source material: memory CD8+ T cells sorted from blood. As for subset: CD45RO+ cells pooled with CCR7-negative TemRA cells. Every receptor here comes from a man aged 18 to 35 in good health.

This clone was seen only once. The rearrangement uses TRBV5-1 and TRBJ2-7, with 9 bases lining up with TRBD1. Germline-derived CDR1 and CDR2 are SGHRS and YFSETQ. The trim removed 4 bases at V and 1 base at J, leaving 6 bases unmatched. The CDR3 is 15 residues long. The CDR3 DNA follows: TGCGCCAGCAGCCCGGCGGGGACAGGGTCCTACGAGCAGTACTTC. Its protein product is CASSPAGTGSYEQYF. The variable domain in full, completed from reference TRBV5-1 and TRBJ2-7, reads KAGVTQTPRYLIKTRGQQVTLSCSPISGHRSVSWYQQTPGQGLQFLFEYFSETQRNKGNFPGRFSGRQFSNSRSEMNVSTLELGDSALYLCASSPAGTGSYEQYFGPGTRLTVT.

The rearrangement uses TRBV10-2 and TRBJ1-2; D unclear. The CDR3 sequence is 14 residues long. V shed 4 bases and J shed 6 bases, with 15 bases lying between them. Germline V gene sequence: CDR1 WSHSY, CDR2 SAAADI. CDR3 nucleotide sequence: TGCGCCAGCAGTGGCCCGGGGTATTGGGATGGCTACACCTTC. As protein: CASSGPGYWDGYTF.

This chain connects TRBV10-3 to TRBJ2-1; 7 bases line up with TRBD1. The CDR3 consists of 14 residues. V shed 5 bases, J shed 7 bases, and the junction held 8 bases outside the gene matches. Germline V gives CDR1 ENHRY, CDR2 SYGVKD. DNA of the CDR3: TGTGCCATCAGTCCGCCCCCAGGGGGTAATGAGCAGTTCTTC. As protein: CAISPPPGGNEQFF.

The rearrangement links TRBV6-6 to TRBJ1-2, with TRBD1 matching 8 bases. J was trimmed by 4 bases and V by 6 bases; bases with no gene match: 7. Germline V gene sequence: CDR1 MNHNY, CDR2 SVGAGI (reference sequence). The CDR3 has 14 amino acids. CDR3 sequence reads: CASRPPDRAYGYTF. CDR3 coding DNA: TGTGCCAGCAGGCCACCGGACAGGGCCTATGGCTACACCTTC.

The rearrangement joins TRBV27 to TRBJ2-1; possibly TRBD2 for D (7 bases). The CDR3 runs to 18 residues. V was pared by 5 bases and J by 9 bases, with 29 bases between. The germline CDR1 and CDR2 sequences are MNHEY and SMNVEV (reference sequence). CDR3 in amino acids: CASSPPRGRGKGGAEQFF. The CDR3 DNA follows: TGTGCCAGCAGTCCCCCTAGGGGGAGGGGAAAGGGGGGAGCTGAGCAGTTCTTC.

Of note for this clone: A much larger clone lies a single base off, so this may be a read error. The chain carries TRBV5-6 and TRBJ2-4; D is uncertain. The CDR3 totals 12 residues. From germline, CDR1 is SGHDT and CDR2 YYEEEE. V lost 0 bases and J lost 5, with 3 bases in between. This CDR3 is CASSLEENIQYF. As DNA, the CDR3 is TGTGCCAGCAGCTTGGAGGAAAACATTCAGTACTTC.

This clone was seen once. The chain joins TRBV5-1 to TRBJ2-3; TRBD2 matches 8 bases. CDR3 length equals 16 residues. Germline CDR1 is SGHRS and CDR2 is YFSETQ. Unmatched junction bases numbered 9, after V lost 2 bases and J lost 4 bases. In nucleotides, the CDR3 is TGCGCCAGCAGCTTAGGGTTAGCGGGGTTGGCAGATACGCAGTATTTT. Translation gives CASSLGLAGLADTQYF.

The chain uses TRBV30 and TRBJ1-2; TRBD1 is a possible D gene (6 bases). The CDR3 loop spans 16 amino acids. Trimming pared 1 base from V and 4 bases from J, leaving 19 bases between. Germline V gene sequence: CDR1 GTSNPN, CDR2 SVGIG (reference sequence). The CDR3 bases are TGTGCCTGGAGTGACTTCATCCCGGACAGCTTCTATGGCTACACCTTC. It specifies CAWSDFIPDSFYGYTF.

The J gene is TRBJ1-5, the V gene TRBV7-9; D gene uncertain. V was cut by 4 bases and J by 1 base, with 5 bases left in between. Germline CDR1 reads SEHNR; CDR2 reads FQNEAQ (reference sequence). The CDR3 contains 13 residues. CDR3 sequence: CASSYDSNQPQHF. The CDR3, as DNA: TGTGCCAGCAGCTATGACAGCAATCAGCCCCAGCATTTT.

This sequence joins TRBV6-5 and TRBJ2-7; tentatively, D is TRBD2 (6 bases). CDR1 is MNHEY and CDR2 is SVGAGI in the germline V gene. The CDR3 totals 14 residues. V was trimmed by 6 bases and J by 0 bases, leaving 12 bases between them. CDR3 nucleotides: TGTGCCAGCAGCCGACTAGTGAGCTCCTACGAGCAGTACTTC. Protein sequence: CASSRLVSSYEQYF.

Comments on this clone: A much bigger clone sits one base away, suggesting this may be a read error. The genes are TRBV6-1 and TRBJ2-1; unclear D gene. Trimming removed 2 bases at V and 0 bases at J, with 2 bases between. Looked up from germline, CDR1 is MNHNS and CDR2 is SASEGT. The length of the CDR3 is 13 residues. The CDR3, as DNA: TGTGCCAGCAGTGAAAGCTCCTACAATGAGCAGTTCTTC. Translated, it gives CASSESSYNEQFF.

The CDR3 loop is CAWYNGAGYGYTF. CDR3 nucleotides: TGTGCCTGGTATAACGGTGCTGGCTATGGCTACACCTTC. The chain carries TRBV30 and TRBJ1-2; D unclear. V was clipped by 5 bases and J by 4 bases, with 14 bases between them. The CDR3 totals 13 residues. Germline V CDR1 and CDR2: GTSNPN, SVGIG (reference sequence).

V usage is TRBV20-1 and J usage is TRBJ2-7; no clear D. The V end was cut by 3 bases, the J end by 3 bases, with 6 bases between. This CDR3 region has 11 residues. Germline CDR1 DFQATT, CDR2 SNEGSKA (reference sequence). This CDR3 reads CSASDFYEQYF. The DNA of the CDR3 is TGCAGTGCTAGCGATTTCTACGAGCAGTACTTC.

The V and J genes are TRBV6-6 and TRBJ2-7, with D maybe TRBD2 (5 bases). CDR3 length: 14 amino acids. Germline V lookup: CDR1 MNHNY, CDR2 SVGAGI (reference sequence). Deletions cut 5 bases from V and 2 bases from J, with 13 bases between. CDR3: CASSPPGTAYEQYF. The CDR3 nucleotides are TGTGCCAGCAGTCCCCCGGGAACAGCCTACGAGCAGTACTTC.

V and J are TRBV7-8 and TRBJ2-7; 10 bases are shared with TRBD2. The length of the CDR3 is 14 residues. Germline V lookup: CDR1 SGHVS, CDR2 FQNEAQ. The J segment lost 3 bases and the V segment lost 3 bases, leaving 2 bases of the junction unmatched. The CDR3 DNA is TGTGCCAGCAGCTTGACTAGCGGGCACTACGAGCAGTACTTC. Amino acids: CASSLTSGHYEQYF.

The rearrangement uses TRBV27 and TRBJ1-1; possible D gene TRBD1, 5 bases. Germline CDR1 MNHEY, CDR2 SMNVEV (reference sequence). The CDR3 runs to 14 residues. With 0 bases removed from V and 4 bases from J, the gap between germline ends came to 9 bases. The CDR3 nucleotides read TGTGCCAGCAGTTTATCGGGCGGGGGCACTGAAGCTTTCTTT. As protein: CASSLSGGGTEAFF.

The chain recombines TRBV19 with TRBJ2-2; 9 bases are shared with TRBD2. Germline-derived CDR1 and CDR2 are LNHDA and SQIVND (reference sequence). This CDR3 is built from 16 residues. With 5 bases clipped from V and 3 bases from J, the junction kept 7 bases outside the gene matches. CDR3 coding DNA: TGTGCCAGTAGTCTCGAGACTAGCGGTTACACCGGGGAGCTGTTTTTT. As protein: CASSLETSGYTGELFF.

This clone has a single count. V is TRBV6-1 and J is TRBJ2-7, with 7 positions matching TRBD1. This CDR3 has 14 amino acids. CDR1 and CDR2 from the germline V gene are MNHNS and SASEGT. Germline trimming cut 6 bases from V and 6 bases from J; bases unmatched to any gene: 11. The CDR3 sequence is CASRERTGLSEQYF. The CDR3 DNA is TGTGCCAGCAGGGAGCGGACAGGTCTTTCCGAGCAGTACTTC.